Below are 27 T cell receptor beta chains sequenced from a single sample in a study of blood T cell repertoires in COVID-19. Sequencing used immunoSEQ multiplex PCR; TCRdb keeps in-frame clones, though not all of them. This table holds about 200,000 clones, about 86% found once. Sequencing was done on a sample of PBMCs or T cells enriched from blood (not recorded which). The receptors here all came from a man aged 40-49 years who had recovered from COVID-19.

The V and J genes are TRBV6-1 and TRBJ1-5; D gene uncertain. V was cut by 2 bases and J by 5 bases, with 16 bases left in between. The CDR3 sequence is 16 residues long. Per germline, CDR1 MNHNS and CDR2 SASEGT. The CDR3, as DNA: TGTGCCAGCAGTGAAAGATATATTCAGGTACATCAGCCCCAGCATTTT. Its translation: CASSERYIQVHQPQHF.

In this sample, this clone turned up a few times. The chain employs TRBV28 and TRBJ2-4; the D gene is possibly TRBD2 (5 bases). The germline V gene has CDR1 MDHEN and CDR2 SYDVKM. Trimming left V 2 bases short and J 0 bases short, with 11 bases between. The CDR3 is made up of 16 amino acids. The CDR3 spells CASSLTGMGAKNIQYF. The CDR3 bases are TGTGCCAGCAGTTTAACGGGGATGGGAGCCAAAAACATTCAGTACTTC.

The V gene is TRBV4-2, the J gene TRBJ1-6; D remains ambiguous. V was shortened by 0 bases and J by 8 bases, with 8 bases between the two germline ends. CDR3 length equals 14 residues. Germline-derived CDR1 and CDR2 are LGHNA and YNFKEQ. Written as DNA, the CDR3 is TGTGCCAGCAGCCAAGAGTCCGGGGATTCACCCCTCCACTTT. This encodes CASSQESGDSPLHF.

This clone appeared a single time. This sequence joins TRBV11-1 and TRBJ1-1; 8 positions agree with TRBD1. Germline trimming cut 3 bases from V and 1 base from J; bases unmatched to any gene: 7. Germline V gene sequence: CDR1 SGHAT, CDR2 FQDESV (reference sequence). The CDR3 is 16 residues long. The CDR3 reads CASSLRQGIRNTEAFF. The CDR3, as DNA: TGTGCCAGCAGCTTGAGACAGGGGATTCGGAACACTGAAGCTTTCTTT.

Regarding this clone: Other nucleotide sequences from this sample produce the same CDR3. The V gene is TRBV7-9, the J gene TRBJ1-1, with D perhaps matching TRBD1 (6 bases). The CDR3 loop spans 15 amino acids. The V end was cut by 0 bases, the J end by 4 bases, with 12 bases between. The germline CDR1 and CDR2 sequences are SEHNR and FQNEAQ (reference sequence). The CDR3 region is CASSLALGGGTEAFF. The CDR3 region has the DNA TGTGCCAGCAGCTTAGCGCTTGGGGGCGGCACTGAAGCTTTCTTT.

This rearrangement joins TRBV4-2 to TRBJ2-3; maybe TRBD1 (6 bases). Germline CDR1 is LGHNA and CDR2 is YNFKEQ. V gave up 5 bases and J gave up 0 bases, with 12 bases separating them. The CDR3 is 15 amino acids. CDR3 nucleotides: TGTGCCAGCAGCGTCAGGGGTACTAGCACAGATACGCAGTATTTT. Its translation: CASSVRGTSTDTQYF.

The rearrangement uses TRBV19 and TRBJ1-2; 7 positions match TRBD1. In germline, CDR1 is LNHDA, CDR2 SQIVND (reference sequence). The CDR3 is 13 residues long. V was pared by 8 bases and J by 2 bases, with 5 bases of the junction left unmatched. CDR3 loop: CASSTGMNYGYTF. The CDR3 region has the DNA TGTGCCAGTTCGACAGGGATGAACTATGGCTACACCTTC.

This chain uses TRBV2 with TRBJ1-2; the D is unclear. CDR1 and CDR2 from the germline V gene are SNHLY and FYNNEI. The CDR3 is made up of 12 amino acids. V lost 8 bases and J lost 2, with 9 bases in between. The CDR3 nucleotides are TGTGCCAGCGAGGTGGCCAACTATGGCTACACCTTC. Its protein is CASEVANYGYTF.

The chain links TRBV30 to TRBJ1-3, with a possible D match to TRBD1 (5 bases). Germline V gene data show CDR1 as GTSNPN and CDR2 as SVGIG (reference sequence). V lost 6 bases and J 0 bases, leaving 12 bases between the germline ends. The CDR3 consists of 14 residues. CDR3 amino acids: CACHLGGSGNTIYF. CDR3 sequence (DNA): TGTGCCTGCCACCTCGGGGGCTCTGGAAACACCATATATTTT.

The chain recombines TRBV20-1 with TRBJ2-3, with 14 bases lining up with TRBD2. CDR1 is DFQATT and CDR2 is SNEGSKA in the germline V gene (reference sequence). Germline trimming cut 3 bases from V and 6 bases from J; bases unmatched to any gene: 11. CDR3 length: 17 amino acids. The CDR3 is CSASGLAGGPSGDTQYF. The CDR3 nucleotides are TGCAGTGCTAGTGGACTAGCGGGGGGCCCTTCGGGGGATACGCAGTATTTT.

The J gene is TRBJ1-1, the V gene TRBV4-1; D is perhaps TRBD1 (5 bases). Germline CDR1 and CDR2: MGHRA and YSYEKL. This CDR3 contains 13 residues. V lost 4 bases, J lost 1 base, and 7 bases lay in between. CDR3 sequence: CASSPQGNTEAFF. The CDR3 coding sequence is TGCGCCAGCAGCCCGCAGGGGAACACTGAAGCTTTCTTT.

The genes are TRBV11-2 and TRBJ2-7; 8 bases are shared with TRBD1. Per the germline V gene, CDR1 is SGHAT and CDR2 is FQNNGV. The V segment lost 3 bases and the J segment 3 bases; nucleotides outside the gene matches: 10. The CDR3 has 16 amino acids. CDR3 protein: CASSLVHGDRGYEQYF. CDR3 bases: TGTGCCAGCAGCTTGGTGCATGGAGACAGGGGCTACGAGCAGTACTTC. The full variable domain, completed using reference TRBV11-2 and TRBJ2-7, is EAGVAQSPRYKIIEKRQSVAFWCNPISGHATLYWYQQILGQGPKLLIQFQNNGVVDDSQLPKDRFSAERLKGVDSTLKIQPAKLEDSAVYLCASSLVHGDRGYEQYFGPGTRLTVT.

The J gene is TRBJ1-1, the V gene TRBV19; D gene uncertain. Trimming removed 7 bases from V and 0 bases from J, with 6 bases in between. Germline V gene lookup returns CDR1 LNHDA and CDR2 SQIVND (reference sequence). The CDR3 is 12 amino acids. CDR3 sequence reads: CASNSLNTEAFF. The CDR3 DNA reads TGTGCCAGTAACTCACTGAACACTGAAGCTTTCTTT.

This clone was detected only once. A much larger clone lies a single base off, so this may be a read error. The V call is TRBV7-9, the J call TRBJ1-2; D unclear. Germline V lookup: CDR1 SEHNR, CDR2 FQNEAQ (reference sequence). The length of the CDR3 is 14 residues. CDR3 bases: TGTGCCAGCAGCTTAGTTGAGCCTAACTATGACTACACCTTC. It codes for CASSLVEPNYDYTF.

The rearrangement joins TRBV28 to TRBJ1-2; D is unresolved. The germline gives CDR1 MDHEN, CDR2 SYDVKM. CDR3 length: 12 residues. V shed 8 bases and J shed 8 bases, with 15 bases lying between them. The CDR3 protein is CASSNRRWGYTF. Here the CDR3 DNA reads TGTGCCAGCTCAAACAGACGGTGGGGCTACACCTTC.

This chain joins TRBV27 and TRBJ1-2; TRBD1 might be the D (5 bases). CDR3 length equals 14 residues. V shed 3 bases and J shed 7 bases, with 15 bases lying between them. Germline CDR1 reads MNHEY; CDR2 reads SMNVEV (reference sequence). The chain's CDR3 is CASSFRQGHGGYTF. CDR3 nucleotide sequence: TGTGCCAGCAGTTTTCGGCAGGGCCACGGTGGCTACACCTTC.

The rearrangement uses TRBV29-1 and TRBJ2-7; 9 bases are a match to TRBD2. The CDR3 totals 12 residues. The V gene's germline CDR1 is SQVTM and CDR2 ANQGSEA. V was clipped by 7 bases and J by 3 bases; unmatched bases: 4. CDR3 amino acids: CSASGDFYEQYF. DNA of the CDR3: TGCAGCGCTAGCGGGGATTTCTACGAGCAGTACTTC.

The rearrangement links TRBV7-9 to TRBJ1-5; 10 bases agree with TRBD1. The J segment lost 5 bases and the V segment lost 5 bases, leaving 6 bases of the junction unmatched. Germline V gene lookup returns CDR1 SEHNR and CDR2 FQNEAQ (reference sequence). The CDR3 is 15 amino acids. The CDR3 DNA is TGTGCCAGCAGCCGAGAAGGACAGGGGGATCAGCCCCAGCATTTT. Protein sequence: CASSREGQGDQPQHF.

The chain has TRBV27 and TRBJ1-2; a weak D match, TRBD1 (6 bases). Germline V gives CDR1 MNHEY, CDR2 SMNVEV (reference sequence). V gave up 6 bases and J gave up 10 bases, with 15 bases separating them. The CDR3 is 12 amino acids. CDR3 coding DNA: TGTGCCAGCAGGAACCAGGGGCAGACCTACACCTTC. It yields the protein CASRNQGQTYTF.

The chain uses TRBV30 and TRBJ1-1, with D possibly TRBD1 on 5 matching bases. Germline CDR1 GTSNPN, CDR2 SVGIG (reference sequence). Between the trimmed V and J ends, which lost 2 bases and 0 bases, there was a span of 7 bases. The CDR3 has 13 amino acids. The CDR3: CAWSRGMNTEAFF. The DNA for the CDR3 is TGTGCCTGGAGTAGGGGAATGAACACTGAAGCTTTCTTT.

The J gene is TRBJ1-2, the V gene TRBV9; no firm D call. Looked up from germline, CDR1 is SGDLS and CDR2 is YYNGEE. This CDR3 region has 14 residues. Trimming took 4 bases from V and 0 from J, leaving 10 bases between them. The chain's CDR3 is CASSPRAANYGYTF. CDR3 nucleotides: TGTGCCAGCAGCCCCCGTGCAGCTAACTATGGCTACACCTTC.

This clone was observed a few times. The CDR3 protein is CASSLQGQGGKLFF. The CDR3 bases are TGTGCCAGCAGCTTACAGGGGCAGGGGGGAAAACTGTTTTTT. The V gene is TRBV7-8, the J gene TRBJ1-4; TRBD1 matches 7 bases. The V gene's germline CDR1 is SGHVS and CDR2 FQNEAQ. The CDR3 has 14 amino acids. V was pared by 2 bases and J by 10 bases, with 7 bases of the junction left unmatched.

V and J are TRBV4-1 and TRBJ2-7; TRBD2 matches 9 bases. From germline, CDR1 is MGHRA and CDR2 YSYEKL. The V and J ends lost 0 bases and 3 bases, in that order; junction bases with no gene match: 6. The CDR3 is 16 residues long. DNA of the CDR3: TGCGCCAGCAGCCAAGAAAGGCGGGGGGGAATCTACGAGCAGTACTTC. Its protein is CASSQERRGGIYEQYF.

The chain recombines TRBV6-2 or TRBV6-3 with TRBJ2-1; TRBD2 matches 9 bases. Germline V lookup: CDR1 MNHEY, CDR2 SVGEGT. Germline trimming cut 5 bases from V and 8 bases from J; bases unmatched to any gene: 7. This CDR3 comprises 14 residues. The CDR3 is CASSRAGGTYEQFF. In DNA form, the CDR3 reads TGTGCCAGCAGTCGAGCGGGGGGAACCTATGAGCAGTTCTTC.

V is TRBV6-4 and J is TRBJ1-2; no definite D call. V shed 0 bases and J shed 5 bases, with 10 bases lying between them. The CDR3 consists of 14 residues. From germline, CDR1 is MRHNA and CDR2 SNTAGT. CDR3 sequence: CASSDSAGSYGYTF. Here the CDR3 DNA reads TGTGCCAGCAGTGACTCGGCGGGGAGTTATGGCTACACCTTC.

This chain connects TRBV11-2 to TRBJ1-1, with 8 bases matching TRBD1. There are 15 residues in the CDR3. From germline, CDR1 is SGHAT and CDR2 FQNNGV. V gave up 3 bases and J gave up 1 base; unmatched junction bases: 4. The CDR3 bases are TGTGCCAGCAGCTTCGGTACAGGGGGGAACACTGAAGCTTTCTTT. Protein: CASSFGTGGNTEAFF.

V gene TRBV27 combines with J gene TRBJ1-2; no reliable D call. The CDR3 is 16 residues long. In germline, CDR1 is MNHEY, CDR2 SMNVEV (reference sequence). Trimming shortened V by 5 bases and J by 1 base, and 17 bases separated the two germline ends. The DNA of the CDR3 is TGTGCCAGCAGTCCAAGGCGAGCGGGATTTAACTATGGCTACACCTTC. This sequence encodes CASSPRRAGFNYGYTF.